One T cell receptor beta chain is described in this entry. Antigen specificity is unknown. This entry comes from a study of CD8 T cells in Susac syndrome. The overall study: The Susac syndrome patients were therapy-naive, on corticosteroids, or on intravenous immunoglobulin alone at blood draw. Study-wide results and caveats: The CD4+ T cell repertoires of Susac syndrome were found to show no clonal expansion.

Both CD4+ and CD8+ T cells were negatively isolated, and TEMRA cells underwent FACS enrichment. Random hexamers were used to reverse transcribe about 0.5 to 1 ug of RNA. Coverage of TCR beta CDR3 amplification by immunoSEQ multiplex PCR extended to 54 Vbeta and 13 Jbeta. TCRdb ran MiXCR on the immunoSEQ multiplex PCR reads and lists one entry per CDR3 protein. The sample consists of more than 150,000 distinct CDR3 sequences, about 95% of them appearing once. Germline V gene lookup returns CDR1 DFQATT and CDR2 SNEGSKA (reference sequence). The CDR3 spans 14 residues. V lost 4 bases, J lost 7 bases, and 16 bases lay in between.

The chain couples TRBV20-1 to TRBJ2-2; a possible D gene is TRBD2 (6 bases). The clonotype comes from a human donor with Susac syndrome. Material: CD4+ T cells from PBMCs. The CDR3: CSATLGGAVGELFF. CDR3 DNA sequence: TGCAGTGCTACCTTGGGCGGGGCCGTCGGGGAGCTGTTTTTT.